This T cell receptor beta chain was recovered during a study of T-cell reconstitution after alpha-beta-depleted transplantation in children. Unique molecular identifiers were incorporated during preparation of the TCRbeta library. MiXCR was run by TCRdb on the PCR reads, yielding one entry per CDR3 protein. In the table there are about 980,000 distinct CDR3 sequences, under 30% of which are singletons. In regard to this clonotype: Its matching antigen is unknown.

The germline gives CDR1 SGHRS, CDR2 YFSETQ. The CDR3 sequence is 17 residues long. V dropped 4 bases and J dropped 2 bases, with 22 bases sitting between them. Study-wide findings and caveats: From newly produced T cells came most of the T-cell counts and diversity one year after transplant. Some patients' high day-60 TCRbeta diversity was attributed to recipient cells surviving conditioning. Reports say that about two months after transplant, the alpha-beta T cells came out of several hundred graft clones that had expanded.

The chain links TRBV5-1 to TRBJ2-7; D unclear. The source is a boy under three years old who had a stem cell transplant for SCID, so the T cells may come from the graft donor. The input for sequencing was PBMCs, mostly from graft donor cells, taken 360 days after TCRalphabeta/CD19-depleted stem cell transplant. For the CDR3, the DNA is TGCGCCAGCAGCGTGATGCCCGAAAGTGACGGGCCCTACGAGCAGTACTTC. It translates to CASSVMPESDGPYEQYF.